Shown below are 17 T cell receptor beta chains from a single sample sequenced in a study of T-cell reconstitution after alpha-beta-depleted transplantation in children. It was with unique molecular identifiers that the TCRbeta library was prepared. One entry per CDR3 protein results from TCRdb running MiXCR on the PCR reads. This table has around 600,000 distinct CDR3 sequences, approximately 15% appearing once. Sequencing used PBMCs from the stem cell graft donor, obtained from the stem cell graft. The receptors stem from a human donor who donated a stem cell graft to a child with acute myeloid leukemia.

The chain uses TRBV7-9 and TRBJ2-7; D unclear. CDR1 is SEHNR, CDR2 FQNEAQ, per germline (reference sequence). V was shortened by 4 bases and J by 3 bases, with 13 bases between the two germline ends. The CDR3 runs 14 residues. For the CDR3, the DNA is TGTGCCAGCAGCTCGGCGCTTCGAGGCTACGAGCAGTACGTC. Translating it yields CASSSALRGYEQYV.

This clonotype was seen at least ten times. The rearrangement joins TRBV12-3 or TRBV12-4 to TRBJ1-5, with unresolved D. This CDR3 comprises 14 residues. V lost 5 bases and J 3 bases, leaving 11 bases between the germline ends. The CDR3 loop reads CASSLTSPNQPQHF. Written as DNA, the CDR3 is TGTGCCAGCAGTCTCACAAGTCCCAATCAGCCCCAGCATTTT.

This clonotype came up many times. At one end, the junction sequence differs from germline, possibly due to a read error. The rearrangement joins TRBV20-1 to TRBJ2-4; D is perhaps TRBD1 (7 bases). Looked up from germline, CDR1 is DFQATT and CDR2 is SNEGSKA (reference sequence). The CDR3 totals 15 residues. CDR3 sequence reads: CSAKEQGRRTRTLSF. Here the CDR3 DNA reads TGCAGTGCCAAAGAACAGGGGAGGCGAACCCGAACCCTTTCCTTC.

This clonotype was picked up a small number of times. J is TRBJ2-1 and V is TRBV4-3; no reliable D call. The CDR3 totals 16 residues. Deletions cut 2 bases from V and 0 bases from J, with 11 bases between. CDR1 and CDR2 (germline): LGHNA, YSLEER. In nucleotides, the CDR3 is TGCGCCAGCAGCCAATCCGACTTGAACTCCTACAATGAGCAGTTCTTC. It translates to CASSQSDLNSYNEQFF.

This chain connects TRBV20-1 to TRBJ2-7; weak D call: TRBD1 (6 bases). V dropped 8 bases and J dropped 4 bases, with 18 bases sitting between them. Germline-derived CDR1 and CDR2 are DFQATT and SNEGSKA (reference sequence). The CDR3 has 13 amino acids. This chain's CDR3 is CSLLPQGLYEQYF. The CDR3 DNA reads as TGCAGTCTCTTACCTCAGGGGCTTTACGAGCAGTACTTC.

Only a few counts were recorded for this clonotype. The chain couples TRBV27 to TRBJ2-7, with a tentative D call TRBD2 (5 bases). CDR3 size: 15 residues. Germline V gene lookup returns CDR1 MNHEY and CDR2 SMNVEV (reference sequence). Trimming left V 0 bases short and J 0 bases short, with 9 bases between. This CDR3 is CASSLSAGDSYEQYF. In DNA form, the CDR3 reads TGTGCCAGCAGTTTATCGGCCGGGGACTCCTACGAGCAGTACTTC.

Many counts were recorded for this clonotype. The V and J genes are TRBV11-2 and TRBJ2-1; TRBD2 might be the D (6 bases). This CDR3 contains 18 residues. With 0 bases removed from V and 3 bases from J, the gap between germline ends came to 18 bases. The germline V gene encodes CDR1 SGHAT and CDR2 FQNNGV. CDR3 loop: CASSLDWRAGPRYNEQFF. The CDR3 region has the DNA TGTGCCAGCAGCTTAGATTGGAGGGCGGGACCCCGCTACAATGAGCAGTTCTTC.

This clonotype was observed many times. The chain uses TRBV29-1 and TRBJ1-1; unclear D gene. Germline V gene data show CDR1 as SQVTM and CDR2 as ANQGSEA. The CDR3 spans 13 residues. Trimming stripped 5 bases from V and 0 bases from J, with 10 bases between. The CDR3 DNA follows: TGCAGCGTTATGCCCTTAATGAACACTGAAGCTTTCTTT. Translated, it gives CSVMPLMNTEAFF.

As for this clonotype: One end of the junction varies from germline; a read error may be responsible. This chain connects TRBV5-1 to TRBJ2-5; the match to TRBD1 covers 10 bases. The CDR3 totals 14 residues. The V gene's germline CDR1 is SGHRS and CDR2 YFSETQ. CDR3 loop: CATSSGTGEETQYF. CDR3 nucleotides: TGCGCCACCAGCTCCGGGACAGGGGAAGAGACCCAGTACTTC.

This sequence joins TRBV4-3 and TRBJ2-7; a possible D gene is TRBD2 (5 bases). The germline V gene encodes CDR1 LGHNA and CDR2 YSLEER. V was pared by 4 bases and J by 2 bases, with 15 bases between. The length of the CDR3 is 15 residues. CDR3: CASSPGGFMAYEQYF. The CDR3 DNA reads as TGCGCCAGCAGCCCCGGCGGGTTCATGGCCTACGAGCAGTACTTC.

The sample holds many counts of this clonotype. J is TRBJ2-3 and V is TRBV20-1; 9 positions match TRBD1. The CDR3 consists of 15 residues. Germline values: CDR1 DFQATT, CDR2 SNEGSKA (reference sequence). After removal of 0 bases from V and 4 bases from J, the junction contained 5 bases not matched to a gene. CDR3 bases: TGCAGTGCTAGAGACCCGGGACAGGGTTCAGATACGCAGTATTTT. Its protein is CSARDPGQGSDTQYF.

V is TRBV20-1 and J is TRBJ2-1, with TRBD1 identical over 8 bases. The trim removed 0 bases at V and 4 bases at J, leaving 8 bases unmatched. Germline V gives CDR1 DFQATT, CDR2 SNEGSKA (reference sequence). The CDR3 spans 16 residues. CDR3 DNA sequence: TGCAGTGCTAGAGACTACGGGACAGGCCTTTACAATGAGCAGTTCTTC. It translates to CSARDYGTGLYNEQFF.

Ten or more counts support this clonotype. This chain joins TRBV7-2 and TRBJ1-1; a weak D match, TRBD1 (5 bases). The germline CDR1 and CDR2 sequences are SGHTA and FQGNSA. Trimming cost V 5 bases and J 7 bases, with 11 bases left between them. There are 12 residues in the CDR3. The CDR3 loop reads CASSQSGFEAFF. CDR3 DNA: TGTGCCAGCAGCCAATCAGGGTTTGAAGCTTTCTTT.

This clonotype was picked up many times. The chain couples TRBV5-1 to TRBJ1-1, with a tentative D call TRBD1 (6 bases). This CDR3 has 15 residues. With 2 bases removed from V and 2 bases from J, the gap between germline ends came to 13 bases. In germline, CDR1 is SGHRS, CDR2 YFSETQ. The chain's CDR3 is CASSFRQVTNTEAFF. CDR3 coding DNA: TGCGCCAGCAGCTTCCGACAGGTGACTAACACTGAAGCTTTCTTT.

This clonotype was recorded a few times. This chain joins TRBV27 and TRBJ2-7; D may correspond to TRBD1 or TRBD2 (7 bases each). CDR1 is MNHEY and CDR2 is SMNVEV in the germline V gene (reference sequence). V lost 4 bases to trimming and J lost 9 bases, with 16 bases between them. This CDR3 contains 13 residues. The CDR3 coding sequence is TGTGCCAGCAGTTCCCCAGGGGGGGGAACGCAGTACTTC. Its translation is CASSSPGGGTQYF.

With regard to this clonotype: A read error may be the cause here, since a much bigger clone is one base away. The CDR3 nucleotides read TGCAGTGCTAGACCTGCCATGACAGGAGAAGCTTTCTTT. Encoded protein: CSARPAMTGEAFF. This chain joins TRBV20-1 and TRBJ1-1, with D perhaps TRBD1 (6 bases). The CDR3 is 13 amino acids. Germline CDR1 reads DFQATT; CDR2 reads SNEGSKA (reference sequence). Deletions cut 2 bases from V and 8 bases from J, with 15 bases between.

This clonotype was seen a handful of times. CDR3 DNA sequence: TGCGCCAGCAGCCGACTTCGAGGGGGCGCTTACGCGAACACCGGGGAGCTGTTTTTT. Residues: CASSRLRGGAYANTGELFF. This rearrangement joins TRBV4-3 to TRBJ2-2; 7 bases agree with TRBD1. The CDR3 is made up of 19 amino acids. Germline V gene sequence: CDR1 LGHNA, CDR2 YSLEER. Germline trimming cut 4 bases from V and 0 bases from J; bases unmatched to any gene: 14.